This T cell receptor beta chain was obtained from a study of human T cells and chemical hapten exposure. Study in general: Per-sample TCR yields varied mainly from small pooled library volume differences. Study conclusions and caveats: Sensitization with DPC brought no change to TCRs above 1 in 1000 in frequency.

As the library was built, unique molecular identifiers were attached to individual cDNA molecules. Original processing methods: Across samples, TCR counts had a median of roughly 98,000 and ranged from about 20,000 to 750,000. MiXCR, applied by TCRdb to the 5' RACE reads, yields one record per CDR3 protein. In this record, the V and J calls reflect TCRdb's handling and not the investigators' own analysis. The sample includes 130,000 or so distinct CDR3 sequences, 4.1% seen only once; the top ten take over 1.1%. Worth noting for this clonotype: Its matching antigen is unknown.

Unfractionated whole blood yielded total RNA. CDR1 is SNHLY and CDR2 is FYNNEI in the germline V gene. Trimming removed 3 bases at V and 11 bases at J, with 17 bases between. The CDR3 totals 14 residues. This TCR derives from a female donor in good health. The J gene is TRBJ1-5, the V gene TRBV2; TRBD1 is a possible D gene (6 bases). This CDR3 reads CASSDVAGPGAQHF. DNA of the CDR3: TGTGCCAGCAGTGATGTGGCAGGGCCAGGGGCCCAGCATTTT.